A single sample gave rise to the 9 T cell receptor beta chains below, sequenced in a study of blood T cell repertoires in COVID-19. Data came from immunoSEQ multiplex PCR; TCRdb stores just in-frame clones and leaves some out. Of about 150,000 clones listed, roughly nine tenths are singletons. Sequenced: peripheral blood. The receptor set was obtained from a woman between 35 and 50 years old with acute or convalescent COVID-19.

This chain links TRBV3-1 (or the pseudogene TRBV3-2) with TRBJ2-1; 8 bases line up with TRBD1. The CDR3 contains 12 residues. Germline CDR1 LGHDT, CDR2 YNNKEL (reference sequence). V was clipped by 4 bases and J by 10 bases; unmatched bases: 3. The CDR3 sequence is CASSPGGEEQFF. In nucleotides, the CDR3 is TGTGCCAGCAGCCCAGGGGGCGAGGAGCAGTTCTTC.

V gene TRBV24-1 combines with J gene TRBJ1-2; possibly TRBD1 for D (5 bases). V was cut by 2 bases and J by 5 bases, with 11 bases left in between. In germline, CDR1 is KGHDR, CDR2 SFDVKD. The CDR3 sequence is 14 residues long. The CDR3 DNA follows: TGTGCCACCAGTGATTACAGGAACTCTTATGGCTACACCTTC. This sequence encodes CATSDYRNSYGYTF.

The chain carries TRBV7-2 and TRBJ2-3; D is uncertain. CDR1 is SGHTA, CDR2 FQGNSA, per germline. Trimming cost V 6 bases and J 0 bases, with 13 bases left between them. The CDR3 is made up of 15 amino acids. The CDR3 DNA reads TGTGCCAGCAGACGCACGGCGGCTAGCACAGATACGCAGTATTTT. The encoded protein is CASRRTAASTDTQYF.

The chain uses TRBV28 and TRBJ2-7; 13 nucleotides line up with TRBD2. The germline V gene has CDR1 MDHEN and CDR2 SYDVKM. The CDR3 spans 17 residues. V gave up 6 bases and J gave up 0 bases; unmatched junction bases: 8. The CDR3 nucleotides read TGTGCCAGCAGCCCCACTAGCGGGGGGGATTTCTCCTACGAGCAGTACTTC. Protein: CASSPTSGGDFSYEQYF.

V gene TRBV12-5 combines with J gene TRBJ2-1; 15 bases align to TRBD2. CDR3 length: 16 residues. Germline CDR1 reads LGHNT; CDR2 reads FRNRAP. The junction had 8 bases not matched to a gene; V was cut back by 7 bases and J by 7 bases. CDR3 amino acids: CASATGLAGGRNEQFF. The CDR3 nucleotides read TGTGCTAGTGCCACGGGACTAGCGGGGGGACGAAATGAGCAGTTCTTC.

The chain is built from TRBV19 and TRBJ1-5; 8 nucleotides match TRBD1. Trimming cost V 4 bases and J 3 bases; bases outside gene matches: 5. The CDR3 length is 15 residues. CDR1 and CDR2 (germline): LNHDA, SQIVND (reference sequence). The CDR3 bases are TGTGCCAGTAGTACCGACAGGGGTCTCAATCAGCCCCAGCATTTT. This encodes CASSTDRGLNQPQHF.

CDR3 residues: CASRPPRGGVGDSNQPQHF. The DNA of the CDR3 is TGTGCAAGTCGCCCCCCACGGGGAGGGGTAGGGGATAGCAATCAGCCCCAGCATTTT. The chain couples TRBV12-2 to TRBJ1-5. TRBV12-2 is noted as a pseudogene. The CDR3 is 19 amino acids.

This clone showed up just once. The genes are TRBV2 and TRBJ1-6, with D possibly TRBD1 on 5 matching bases. V dropped 6 bases and J dropped 7 bases, with 22 bases sitting between them. The CDR3 totals 17 residues. Germline V lookup: CDR1 SNHLY, CDR2 FYNNEI. CDR3: CASRGSLAGVGNSPLHF. The CDR3 DNA follows: TGTGCCAGCAGAGGATCGCTCGCGGGGGTAGGAAATTCACCCCTCCACTTT.

This clone was counted once. The chain recombines TRBV21-1 with TRBJ2-2; no check of the table's D call, TRBD2, against the DNA was made. TRBV21-1 is annotated as a pseudogene. The length of the CDR3 is 14 residues. The CDR3 sequence: CASSKSLIAGELFF. The CDR3 bases are TGTGCCAGCAGCAAAAGCTTGATTGCCGGGGAGCTGTTTTTT.